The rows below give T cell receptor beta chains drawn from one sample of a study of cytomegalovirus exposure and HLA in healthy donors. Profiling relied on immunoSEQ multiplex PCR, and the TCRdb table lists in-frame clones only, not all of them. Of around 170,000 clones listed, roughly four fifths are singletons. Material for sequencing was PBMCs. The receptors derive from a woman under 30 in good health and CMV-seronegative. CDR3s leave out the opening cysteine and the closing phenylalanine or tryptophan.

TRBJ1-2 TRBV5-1 ASSSTGLNYGYT
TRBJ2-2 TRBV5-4 ASSLGGGQNTGELF
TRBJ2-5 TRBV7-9 ASSFSSGRETQY
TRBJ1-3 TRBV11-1 ASSRDRTGNTIY
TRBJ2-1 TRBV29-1 SVEGKGDYPNEQF
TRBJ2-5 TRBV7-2 ASSFPLAGQETQY
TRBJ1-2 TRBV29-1 SVERLGVNT
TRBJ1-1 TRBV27 ASSLVSGRAEAF
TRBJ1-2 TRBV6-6 ASSKQKGYGYT
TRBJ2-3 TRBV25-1 ASSLVSAQY
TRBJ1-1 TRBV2 ASRGQGNTEAF
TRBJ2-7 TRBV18 ASSDRSYLSYEQY
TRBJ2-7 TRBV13 ASSFSSGGAYEQY
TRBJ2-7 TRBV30 AWSVQVRGQGNYEQY
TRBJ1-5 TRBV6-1 ASSEQSGQPQH
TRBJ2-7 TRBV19 ASSIGQNYEQY
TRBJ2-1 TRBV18 ASSQTSGSTNEQF
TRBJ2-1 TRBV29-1 SAYTSEQF
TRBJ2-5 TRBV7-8 ASTISSGIMETQY
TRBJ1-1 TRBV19 ASSLREVTEAF
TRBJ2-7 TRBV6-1 ASSEAGAGYYEQY
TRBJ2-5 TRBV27 ASSQEFTVLAVQETQY
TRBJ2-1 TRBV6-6 ASNPIGSGNQF
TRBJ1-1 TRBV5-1 ASSYGENTEAF
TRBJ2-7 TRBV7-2 ASSLLAYEQY
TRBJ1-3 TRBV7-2 ASSLGTVWQGNTIY
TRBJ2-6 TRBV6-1 ASSERGQAYSGANVLT
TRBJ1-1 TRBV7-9 ASSLTNLNTEAF
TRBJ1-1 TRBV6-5 ASSYSTGPKTEAF
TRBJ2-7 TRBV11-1 ASSSPGLAAYEQY
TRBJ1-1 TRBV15 ATRNTNTEAF
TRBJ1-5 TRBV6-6 ASSTFGNQPQH
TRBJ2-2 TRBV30 AWRSSGANTGELF
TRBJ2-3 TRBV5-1 ASSSGGVPQY
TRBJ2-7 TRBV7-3 ASSSQNSYEQY
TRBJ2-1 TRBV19 ASSIDFGGRAYNEQF
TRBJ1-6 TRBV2 ASSGLGSSYNSPLH
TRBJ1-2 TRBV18 ASSPGGYGYT
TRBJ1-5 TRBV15 ATSRDLGAGQPQH
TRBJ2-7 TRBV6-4 ASPREDYEQY
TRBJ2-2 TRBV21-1 ASSHRGTTGELF
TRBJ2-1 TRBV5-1 ASSLASGTYNEQF
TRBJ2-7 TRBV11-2 ASSLDRDRAGEQY
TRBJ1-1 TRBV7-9 ASSSVGADQNTEAF
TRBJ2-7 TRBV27 ASSVGLPSGEQY